The next 27 T cell receptor beta chains were all read from a single sample in a study of Graves' ophthalmopathy and Graves' hyperthyroidism. Amplification from RNA transcripts yielded the TCR beta CDR3 regions. The library came from an HTBI-primed first-round RT-PCR and a second-round multiplex PCR. TCRdb recomputed calls from the multiplex PCR reads with MiXCR, one row per CDR3 protein. There are about 740,000 distinct CDR3 sequences in the sample; approximately 40% occur only once, and about 40% lies in the top ten. Source material: peripheral blood. Every receptor here comes from an adult man with Graves' ophthalmopathy.

The table lists this clonotype with many counts. This chain links TRBV15 with TRBJ1-2; D ambiguous. Germline values: CDR1 LNHNV, CDR2 YYDKDF (reference sequence). The germline V and J ends were trimmed by 9 bases and 7 bases, with 18 bases remaining between them. The CDR3 covers 13 residues. CDR3 residues: CATTIGVTGGYTF. The CDR3 DNA reads TGTGCCACTACCATTGGGGTAACGGGTGGCTACACCTTC.

This clonotype was seen only once. V usage is TRBV7-9 and J usage is TRBJ2-5, with D unclear. The V end lost 1 base, the J end lost 2 bases, and 14 bases lay between the germline ends. CDR1 and CDR2 from the germline V gene are SEHNR and FQNEAQ (reference sequence). CDR3 length equals 16 residues. The CDR3 protein is CASSLEVDQIQETQYF. The DNA of the CDR3 is TGTGCCAGCAGCTTAGAGGTTGACCAGATTCAAGAGACCCAGTACTTC.

This clonotype was seen a few times. The chain links TRBV6-5 to TRBJ1-1; 7 bases fit TRBD1. Trimming removed 6 bases from V and 2 bases from J; junction bases left unmatched: 6. CDR1 is MNHEY and CDR2 is SVGAGI in the germline V gene. The CDR3 is made up of 14 amino acids. Here the CDR3 DNA reads TGTGCCAGCAGCTACGGACAGGAAAACACTGAAGCTTTCTTT. Translation gives CASSYGQENTEAFF.

This rearrangement joins TRBV12-5 to TRBJ2-7, with D maybe TRBD2 (5 bases). The CDR3 is 13 residues long. Germline CDR1 is LGHNT and CDR2 is FRNRAP. CDR3: CASTTRPHGEQYF. The CDR3 bases are TGTGCCAGCACTACTAGGCCCCATGGCGAGCAGTACTTC.

This clonotype was detected many times. Germline is not matched at one junction end, which may reflect a read error. The V and J genes are TRBV9 and TRBJ1-1, with D tentatively TRBD1 (5 bases). In germline, CDR1 is SGDLS, CDR2 YYNGEE. The CDR3 loop spans 13 amino acids. The CDR3 DNA reads TGCGCCAGCAGTGTTGGAGGGGACACTGAAGCTTTCTTT. It specifies CASSVGGDTEAFF.

This clonotype was observed many times. The rearrangement links TRBV2 to TRBJ2-7; TRBD1 matches 7 bases. Losses at the gene ends were 4 bases for V and 6 bases for J; bases not matched to a gene: 9. From germline, CDR1 is SNHLY and CDR2 FYNNEI. The length of the CDR3 is 14 residues. The CDR3 coding sequence is TGTGCCAGCAGTGGAGTTAGGGGGCTGAGCGAGCAGTACTTC. Protein product: CASSGVRGLSEQYF.

For this clonotype: A read error may be the cause here, since a much bigger clone is one base away. The V gene is TRBV11-1, the J gene TRBJ1-2, with D unclear. The CDR3 extends over 14 amino acids. Trimming stripped 8 bases from V and 2 bases from J, with 15 bases between. The germline gives CDR1 SGHAT, CDR2 FQDESV (reference sequence). CDR3 DNA: TGTGCCAGCGGCTCACTGTACCCAAACTATGGCTACACCTTC. This sequence encodes CASGSLYPNYGYTF.

In its sample, this clonotype was seen a few times. V is TRBV19 and J is TRBJ1-1, with 12 bases matching TRBD1. Germline-derived CDR1 and CDR2 are LNHDA and SQIVND (reference sequence). The CDR3 loop spans 18 amino acids. V lost 5 bases and J lost 5; bases outside the gene matches: 15. The DNA of the CDR3 is TGTGCCAGTAGTCCTCGGCCCGGGACAGGGGGCGCCGAGACTGAAGCTTTCTTT. Its translation: CASSPRPGTGGAETEAFF.

The chain recombines TRBV16 with TRBJ2-7; 11 bases are a match to TRBD2. The CDR3 length is 15 residues. CDR1 KGHSY and CDR2 FQNENV come from the germline V gene. V gave up 6 bases and J gave up 6 bases; unmatched junction bases: 10. As DNA, the CDR3 is TGTGCCAGCAGTAAACTAGCGGGAGATCTCAGCGAGCAGTACTTC. This gives the protein CASSKLAGDLSEQYF.

This clonotype was seen at least ten times. CDR3 sequence (DNA): TGCAGTGCTCCGGGACTAGGTAACGAGCAGTACTTC. Its translation: CSAPGLGNEQYF. The chain joins TRBV20-1 to TRBJ2-7, with TRBD2 matching over 8 bases. The germline gives CDR1 DFQATT, CDR2 SNEGSKA (reference sequence). The CDR3 covers 12 residues. V gave up 5 bases and J gave up 5 bases; unmatched junction bases: 5.

This chain links TRBV24-1 with TRBJ1-5, with D possibly being TRBD1 (6 bases). The CDR3 sequence is 14 residues long. Trimming removed 4 bases from V and 7 bases from J, with 13 bases in between. The germline CDR1 and CDR2 sequences are KGHDR and SFDVKD. CDR3 amino acids: CATSEPGDGQPQHF. CDR3 in DNA: TGTGCCACCAGTGAGCCAGGGGATGGCCAGCCCCAGCATTTT.

The chain couples TRBV15 to TRBJ2-1; 11 bases agree with TRBD2. Unmatched junction bases numbered 6, after V lost 2 bases and J lost 0 bases. Germline V gives CDR1 LNHNV, CDR2 YYDKDF (reference sequence). This CDR3 region has 18 residues. The CDR3 is CATSRWTSGFSSYNEQFF. The CDR3 nucleotides read TGTGCCACCAGCAGATGGACTAGCGGGTTCAGCTCCTACAATGAGCAGTTCTTC. The full variable domain, rest sourced from reference TRBV15 and TRBJ2-1, is DAMVIQNPRYQVTQFGKPVTLSCSQTLNHNVMYWYQQKSSQAPKLLFHYYDKDFNNEADTPDNFQSRRPNTSFCFLDIRSPGLGDTAMYLCATSRWTSGFSSYNEQFFGPGTRLTVL.

This clonotype was seen a handful of times. The J gene is TRBJ1-2, the V gene TRBV9; the match to TRBD1 covers 10 bases. The germline V gene encodes CDR1 SGDLS and CDR2 YYNGEE. The V gene end was trimmed by 4 bases and the J gene end by 7 bases; junction bases not matched to a gene: 19. This CDR3 region has 18 residues. As DNA, the CDR3 is TGTGCCAGCAGCCTATCCTTTGCCCCAAGACAGGGGGCTGGTGGCTACACCTTC. It is translated as CASSLSFAPRQGAGGYTF. Looking up the rest from reference TRBV9 and TRBJ1-2 gives the full variable domain: DSGVTQTPKHLITATGQRVTLRCSPRSGDLSVYWYQQSLDQGLQFLIQYYNGEERAKGNILERFSAQQFPDLHSELNLSSLELGDSALYFCASSLSFAPRQGAGGYTFGSGTRLTVV.

In the case of this clonotype: Germline is not matched at one junction end, which may reflect a read error. CDR3 in amino acids: CASSLLPVNSPLHF. The DNA of the CDR3 is TGTGCCAGCAGTTTATTGCCTGTTAATTCACCCCTCCACTTT. The chain combines TRBV10-3 with TRBJ1-6; D uncertain. Germline V gives CDR1 ENHRY, CDR2 SYGVKD. This CDR3 contains 14 residues.

This clonotype was detected only a few times. The chain joins TRBV7-9 to TRBJ1-5, with D maybe TRBD1 (5 bases). Germline V gene data show CDR1 as SEHNR and CDR2 as FQNEAQ (reference sequence). The length of the CDR3 is 17 residues. V shed 3 bases and J shed 0 bases, with 15 bases lying between them. The CDR3 DNA sequence: TGTGCCAGCAGCTTGGCCGGGGGGGACTATAGCAATCAGCCCCAGCATTTT. This translates into CASSLAGGDYSNQPQHF. The full variable domain, completed using reference TRBV7-9 and TRBJ1-5, is DTGVSQNPRHKITKRGQNVTFRCDPISEHNRLYWYRQTLGQGPEFLTYFQNEAQLEKSRLLSDRFSAERPKGSFSTLEIQRTEQGDSAMYLCASSLAGGDYSNQPQHFGDGTRLSIL.

The chain links TRBV29-1 to TRBJ2-5; 10 bases are shared with TRBD1. Germline CDR1 reads SQVTM; CDR2 reads ANQGSEA. This CDR3 is built from 14 residues. Trimming at V came to 2 bases and at J to 5 bases, leaving 5 bases not matched to a gene. CDR3: CSVEQDRGRETQYF. CDR3 nucleotides: TGCAGCGTTGAACAGGACAGGGGGAGGGAGACCCAGTACTTC.

The chain employs TRBV20-1 and TRBJ1-1; TRBD1 matches 7 bases. CDR1 and CDR2 (germline): DFQATT, SNEGSKA (reference sequence). This CDR3 comprises 13 residues. V trimming: 5 bases; J trimming: 4 bases; junction bases outside the gene matches: 7. CDR3 bases: TGCAGTGCTGTCCGGGACAGCCTCACTGAAGCTTTCTTT. Protein sequence: CSAVRDSLTEAFF.

In the case of this clonotype: An end of the junction does not agree with germline; a read error may underlie this. This rearrangement joins TRBV7-9 to TRBJ1-5; D perhaps matches TRBD1 (5 bases). CDR1 and CDR2 (germline): SEHNR, FQNEAQ (reference sequence). This CDR3 region has 16 residues. The CDR3 nucleotides are TGCGCCAGCAGCCAAGATTCGGGGGGGATAGATCAGCCCCAGCATTTT. It yields the protein CASSQDSGGIDQPQHF. The whole variable domain, remainder taken from reference TRBV7-9 and TRBJ1-5, is DTGVSQNPRHKITKRGQNVTFRCDPISEHNRLYWYRQTLGQGPEFLTYFQNEAQLEKSRLLSDRFSAERPKGSFSTLEIQRTEQGDSAMYLCASSQDSGGIDQPQHFGDGTRLSIL.

This rearrangement joins TRBV24-1 to TRBJ2-2, with a possible D match to TRBD1 (6 bases). The V gene's germline CDR1 is KGHDR and CDR2 SFDVKD. The CDR3 loop spans 18 amino acids. V lost 4 bases and J lost 1, with 18 bases in between. The CDR3 protein is CATSEGRYTGRNTGELFF. CDR3 bases: TGTGCCACCAGTGAGGGGCGTTACACAGGGAGGAACACCGGGGAGCTGTTTTTT.

This clonotype came up many times. The chain joins TRBV15 to TRBJ1-2; D call uncertain. Looked up from germline, CDR1 is LNHNV and CDR2 is YYDKDF (reference sequence). Deletions cut 5 bases from V and 4 bases from J, with 17 bases between. CDR3 size: 15 residues. CDR3 region: CATSAHQEGIYGYTF. Here the CDR3 DNA reads TGTGCCACCAGCGCGCACCAGGAGGGTATCTATGGCTACACCTTC.

This clonotype has only a few counts. The chain couples TRBV28 to TRBJ1-2; 7 nucleotides match TRBD1. Germline-derived CDR1 and CDR2 are MDHEN and SYDVKM. There are 15 residues in the CDR3. V trimming: 5 bases; J trimming: 3 bases; junction bases outside the gene matches: 9. The CDR3 loop reads CASSPGDRLYYGYTF. The CDR3 region has the DNA TGTGCCAGCAGTCCGGGGGACAGACTGTACTATGGCTACACCTTC.

The genes are TRBV25-1 and TRBJ1-3; D is unclear. Germline CDR1 and CDR2: MGHDK and SYGVNS. Trimming left V 3 bases short and J 0 bases short, with 15 bases between. There are 17 residues in the CDR3. The CDR3 DNA follows: TGTGCCAGCAGTGATAGTGCCGGGGAGAGCTCTGGAAACACCATATATTTT. It translates to CASSDSAGESSGNTIYF.

Ten or more counts support this clonotype. The rearrangement uses TRBV10-2 and TRBJ2-7, with D possibly TRBD1 on 6 matching bases. Trimming pared 6 bases from V and 7 bases from J, leaving 16 bases between. Per the germline V gene, CDR1 is WSHSY and CDR2 is SAAADI. The CDR3 consists of 13 residues. The CDR3 nucleotides are TGCGCCAGCAGGCCGGACAGACAAGTAGAGCAGTACTTC. This encodes CASRPDRQVEQYF.

This clonotype has ten or more counts. The chain recombines TRBV7-6 with TRBJ2-7, with D perhaps TRBD2 (6 bases). This CDR3 is 13 amino acids long. Germline CDR1 and CDR2: SGHVS and FNYEAQ. Between the trimmed V and J ends, which lost 4 bases and 7 bases, there was a span of 14 bases. CDR3 residues: CASSSLAPQEQYF. In DNA, the CDR3 is TGTGCCAGCAGCTCGCTAGCGCCTCAGGAGCAGTACTTC.

V and J are TRBV4-3 and TRBJ2-6, with D possibly being TRBD1 (6 bases). Germline CDR1 and CDR2: LGHNA and YSLEER. The CDR3 runs 18 residues. Deletions cut 4 bases from V and 3 bases from J, with 19 bases between. The CDR3: CASSPDSLNADGANVLTF. CDR3 nucleotides: TGCGCCAGCAGCCCGGACAGTCTTAACGCAGATGGGGCCAACGTCCTGACTTTC.

The rearrangement joins TRBV15 to TRBJ1-6; TRBD1 might be the D (5 bases). The CDR3 is 15 amino acids. CDR1 is LNHNV, CDR2 YYDKDF, per germline (reference sequence). V was clipped by 3 bases and J by 7 bases, with 13 bases between them. In nucleotides, the CDR3 is TGTGCCACCAGCAGGCCCGGGACGGCGAATTCACCCCTCCACTTT. It encodes CATSRPGTANSPLHF.

This clonotype was counted at least ten times. The V call is TRBV29-1, the J call TRBJ2-7; D remains ambiguous. The germline V gene has CDR1 SQVTM and CDR2 ANQGSEA. V lost 3 bases to trimming and J lost 3 bases, with 6 bases between them. The CDR3 runs to 11 residues. CDR3 loop: CSVDLGYEQYF. The CDR3, as DNA: TGCAGCGTTGATTTGGGCTACGAGCAGTACTTC.